What follows are 29 T cell receptor beta chains derived from one specimen sequenced in a study of blood T cells in healthy people across ages. Primed by a sample-barcoded 5' primer and a J-beta primer mix, a second PCR proceeded for about 7 to 11 cycles. TCRdb reprocessed the 5' RACE reads with MiXCR, giving one entry per CDR3 protein. This sample has 750,000 to 950,000 distinct CDR3 sequences; approximately 55% occur once, and the top ten carry about 38%. Sequences were obtained from blood. The origin of the receptors is an older man in good health.

This chain connects TRBV5-6 to TRBJ2-4, with a tentative D call TRBD2 (6 bases). Deletions cut 7 bases from V and 13 bases from J, with 27 bases between. The germline gives CDR1 SGHDT, CDR2 YYEEEE. The CDR3 has 15 residues. CDR3 loop: CASGEKGHAGGEQYF. CDR3 nucleotides: TGTGCCAGCGGCGAGAAGGGTCATGCTGGAGGGGAGCAGTACTTC.

The sample holds a few counts of this clonotype. The rearrangement uses TRBV11-2 and TRBJ2-7; D is tentatively TRBD1 or TRBD2 (7 bases each). The V gene lost 2 bases and the J gene lost 3 bases, with 14 bases spanning the gap. Germline V gives CDR1 SGHAT, CDR2 FQNNGV. The CDR3 loop spans 15 amino acids. The CDR3 DNA sequence: TGTGCCAGCAGCTTAACCAGGGGGGGGAACTACGAGCAGTACTTC. Amino acids: CASSLTRGGNYEQYF.

The sample holds a few counts of this clonotype. This rearrangement joins TRBV18 to TRBJ2-1, with 8 bases lining up with TRBD2. The CDR3 covers 13 residues. With 0 bases clipped from V and 14 bases from J, the junction kept 6 bases outside the gene matches. Germline V lookup: CDR1 KGHSH, CDR2 LQKENI. The CDR3 sequence: CASSPPSAGREFF. As DNA, the CDR3 is TGTGCCAGCTCACCACCATCTGCCGGGAGGGAGTTCTTC. Full variable domain (missing parts from reference TRBV18 and TRBJ2-1): NAGVMQNPRHLVRRRGQEARLRCSPMKGHSHVYWYRQLPEEGLKFMVYLQKENIIDESGMPKERFSAEFPKEGPSILRIQQVVRGDSAAYFCASSPPSAGREFFGPGTRLTVL.

CDR3 amino acids: CASRRGTSFETQYF. The CDR3 DNA sequence: TGTGCCAGCAGGCGCGGGACTAGCTTTGAGACCCAGTACTTC. The genes are TRBV27 and TRBJ2-5, with 9 bases identical to TRBD2. Unmatched junction bases numbered 7, after V lost 6 bases and J lost 5 bases. This CDR3 spans 14 amino acids. Germline V gene lookup returns CDR1 MNHEY and CDR2 SMNVEV (reference sequence).

This clonotype was seen only a few times. V and J are TRBV4-1 and TRBJ2-7; 7 bases fit TRBD2. The CDR3 has 16 amino acids. J lost 0 bases, V lost 0 bases, and 5 bases had no gene match. The germline V gene encodes CDR1 MGHRA and CDR2 YSYEKL. CDR3 loop: CASSQERRGSSYEQYF. The CDR3 DNA reads as TGCGCCAGCAGCCAAGAAAGGCGCGGGAGCTCCTACGAGCAGTACTTC.

The chain recombines TRBV29-1 with TRBJ2-5, with 7 bases that match TRBD1. The CDR3 runs to 14 residues. From germline, CDR1 is SQVTM and CDR2 ANQGSEA. The ends lost 4 bases at V and 2 bases at J; junction bases unmatched: 7. For the CDR3, the DNA is TGCAGCGTTGCCCCGACAGGGTTACAAGAGACCCAGTACTTC. Protein sequence: CSVAPTGLQETQYF.

This clonotype was seen only a few times. The chain joins TRBV4-1 to TRBJ1-2; maybe TRBD1 (5 bases). There are 17 residues in the CDR3. The V gene lost 4 bases and the J gene lost 4 bases, with 22 bases spanning the gap. The V gene's germline CDR1 is MGHRA and CDR2 YSYEKL. CDR3 DNA: TGCGCCAGCAGCCCAGGAGGTGCAGGGAATAATCCCTATGGCTACACCTTC. Encoded protein: CASSPGGAGNNPYGYTF.

Only a few counts were recorded for this clonotype. The rearrangement uses TRBV7-2 and TRBJ2-1; possibly TRBD2 for D (6 bases). Germline values: CDR1 SGHTA, CDR2 FQGNSA. The CDR3 contains 13 residues. V gave up 5 bases and J gave up 4 bases, with 9 bases separating them. CDR3 region: CASSRREYNEQFF. CDR3 coding DNA: TGTGCCAGCAGCCGGAGGGAGTACAATGAGCAGTTCTTC. Full variable domain (remainder filled in from reference TRBV7-2 and TRBJ2-1): GAGVSQSPSNKVTEKGKDVELRCDPISGHTALYWYRQSLGQGLEFLIYFQGNSAPDKSGLPSDRFSAERTGGSVSTLTIQRTQQEDSAVYLCASSRREYNEQFFGPGTRLTVL.

This clonotype turned up a few times. This chain connects TRBV9 to TRBJ2-1, with 10 positions matching TRBD2. Trimming removed 0 bases from V and 7 bases from J; junction bases left unmatched: 10. This CDR3 spans 17 amino acids. CDR1 and CDR2 (germline): SGDLS, YYNGEE. The CDR3 nucleotides are TGTGCCAGCAGCGTAGACCCTAGCGGGAGCCTCGTGAATGAGCAGTTCTTC. Amino acids: CASSVDPSGSLVNEQFF.

V usage is TRBV7-9 and J usage is TRBJ1-2; possible D gene TRBD1, 5 bases. With 0 bases removed from V and 8 bases from J, the gap between germline ends came to 13 bases. Germline-derived CDR1 and CDR2 are SEHNR and FQNEAQ (reference sequence). The CDR3 contains 14 residues. CDR3 amino acids: CASSLAFGRAGYTF. CDR3 coding DNA: TGTGCCAGCAGCTTAGCGTTCGGCAGGGCGGGCTACACCTTC.

The rearrangement joins TRBV7-2 to TRBJ1-5; no reliable D call. The CDR3 length is 14 residues. V dropped 3 bases and J dropped 2 bases, with 8 bases sitting between them. Germline CDR1 and CDR2: SGHTA and FQGNSA. CDR3 sequence reads: CASSFRVGNQPQHF. The CDR3 DNA reads TGTGCCAGCAGCTTCCGTGTCGGCAATCAGCCCCAGCATTTT. Using reference TRBV7-2 and TRBJ1-5 for the parts outside the CDR3, the full variable domain is GAGVSQSPSNKVTEKGKDVELRCDPISGHTALYWYRQSLGQGLEFLIYFQGNSAPDKSGLPSDRFSAERTGGSVSTLTIQRTQQEDSAVYLCASSFRVGNQPQHFGDGTRLSIL.

J is TRBJ2-7 and V is TRBV10-1, with D perhaps matching TRBD1 (6 bases). The J call may be wrong; the DNA end is better matched by TRBJ2-5. CDR1 is WNHNN, CDR2 SYGVQD, per germline (reference sequence). CDR3 length equals 14 residues. For the CDR3, the DNA is TGCGCCAGCAGCGCAACTAGGGGGTGGGAGACCCAGTACTTC. Encoded protein: CASSATRGWETQYF.

In this sample, this clonotype turned up a few times. The chain links TRBV24-1 to TRBJ2-5, with TRBD1 as a possible D gene (6 bases). CDR1 is KGHDR and CDR2 is SFDVKD in the germline V gene. This CDR3 contains 14 residues. The V end lost 4 bases, the J end lost 5 bases, and 13 bases lay between the germline ends. As DNA, the CDR3 is TGTGCCACCAGTGACCCCAGGGGTTTGGAGACCCAGTACTTC. Translating gives CATSDPRGLETQYF.

This sequence joins TRBV6-6 and TRBJ1-1; D may be TRBD1 (5 bases). The CDR3 runs to 11 residues. Trimming took off 4 bases at V and 6 bases at J, with 6 bases between the two ends. CDR1 is MNHNY, CDR2 SVGAGI, per germline (reference sequence). CDR3 in DNA: TGTGCCAGCAGTTCGACAGCTGAAGCTTTCTTT. Translating it yields CASSSTAEAFF.

The chain recombines TRBV29-1 with TRBJ2-5, with D tentatively TRBD1 or TRBD2 (5 bases each). From germline, CDR1 is SQVTM and CDR2 ANQGSEA. Trimming removed 7 bases at V and 5 bases at J, with 14 bases between. The CDR3 consists of 12 residues. The CDR3 bases are TGCAGCGGAGAGGGACCCCTGGAGACCCAGTACTTC. Residues: CSGEGPLETQYF.

This clonotype was observed a handful of times. The rearrangement links TRBV6-5 to TRBJ2-7; 7 nucleotides match TRBD2. The trim removed 10 bases at V and 1 base at J, leaving 7 bases unmatched. Germline lookup yields CDR1 MNHEY and CDR2 SVGAGI. The CDR3 is 13 amino acids. CDR3 sequence (DNA): TGTGCCACGAGACAGCGGGATTCCTACGAGCAGTACTTC. Translation gives CATRQRDSYEQYF.

This chain connects TRBV10-3 to TRBJ2-1; D unclear. Trimming took 4 bases from V and 12 from J, leaving 13 bases between them. This CDR3 is 12 amino acids long. Germline CDR1 ENHRY, CDR2 SYGVKD. CDR3 in amino acids: CAISGAAVGQFF. The CDR3 DNA is TGTGCCATCAGTGGGGCCGCAGTGGGGCAGTTCTTC.

This clonotype was counted a few times. This chain connects TRBV10-2 to TRBJ2-7, with 8 bases identical to TRBD1. The V segment lost 6 bases and the J segment 2 bases; nucleotides outside the gene matches: 3. The CDR3 totals 13 residues. Looked up from germline, CDR1 is WSHSY and CDR2 is SAAADI. The CDR3 nucleotides read TGCGCCAGCAGCAAGGACAGGGCCTACGAGCAGTACTTC. Protein: CASSKDRAYEQYF.

The V and J genes are TRBV21-1 and TRBJ2-3. TRBV21-1 is classified as a pseudogene. The CDR3 is made up of 15 amino acids. The CDR3 region is CASSKERESTDTQYF. The DNA of the CDR3 is TGTGCCAGCAGCAAAGAAAGGGAAAGCACAGATACGCAGTATTTT.

The chain couples TRBV12-3 or TRBV12-4 to TRBJ2-7; 12 bases match TRBD2. The CDR3 consists of 14 residues. V dropped 5 bases and J dropped 5; count of bases not matched to a gene: 4. DNA of the CDR3: TGTGCCAGCAGTCCCCGGACTAGCGGGAACGAGCAGTACTTC. This encodes CASSPRTSGNEQYF.

The V and J genes are TRBV7-9 and TRBJ2-3; 9 bases map to TRBD1. V lost 4 bases, J lost 3 bases, and 14 bases stayed unmatched. This CDR3 is 18 amino acids long. CDR1 SEHNR and CDR2 FQNEAQ come from the germline V gene (reference sequence). DNA for the CDR3: TGTGCCAGCAGCTGGCCCCGGCCGGGACAGGGAATTACAGATACGCAGTATTTT. The encoded protein is CASSWPRPGQGITDTQYF.

The sample holds many counts of this clonotype. The rearrangement links TRBV12-3 or TRBV12-4 to TRBJ2-7, with D tentatively TRBD1 (6 bases). The CDR3 consists of 15 residues. Trimming cost V 3 bases and J 1 base, with 13 bases left between them. The CDR3: CASSFRDIASYEQYF. The CDR3 DNA is TGTGCCAGCAGTTTTCGGGACATCGCTTCCTACGAGCAGTACTTC.

This sequence joins TRBV5-1 and TRBJ2-1; possibly TRBD1 or TRBD2 for D (5 bases each). In germline, CDR1 is SGHRS, CDR2 YFSETQ. V was clipped by 4 bases and J by 7 bases, with 15 bases between them. This CDR3 is 14 amino acids long. The CDR3: CASSVDWGKNEQFF. CDR3 in DNA: TGCGCCAGCAGCGTGGACTGGGGGAAAAATGAGCAGTTCTTC. The variable domain in full, completed from reference TRBV5-1 and TRBJ2-1, reads KAGVTQTPRYLIKTRGQQVTLSCSPISGHRSVSWYQQTPGQGLQFLFEYFSETQRNKGNFPGRFSGRQFSNSRSEMNVSTLELGDSALYLCASSVDWGKNEQFFGPGTRLTVL.

This chain connects TRBV10-3 to TRBJ1-2; D possibly corresponds to TRBD1 (5 bases). V lost 0 bases and J lost 4, with 12 bases in between. This CDR3 comprises 15 residues. Germline lookup yields CDR1 ENHRY and CDR2 SYGVKD. CDR3 region: CAISESRQGGYGYTF. The CDR3 DNA follows: TGTGCCATCAGTGAGTCGCGGCAGGGTGGCTATGGCTACACCTTC.

V usage is TRBV4-1 and J usage is TRBJ1-5, with D tentatively TRBD1 (5 bases). V was cut by 1 base and J by 4 bases, with 14 bases left in between. CDR1 is MGHRA and CDR2 is YSYEKL in the germline V gene. The CDR3 totals 16 residues. CDR3: CASSQATGEINQPQHF. CDR3 DNA sequence: TGCGCCAGCAGCCAAGCGACGGGGGAAATAAATCAGCCCCAGCATTTT.

This clonotype was counted between two and nine times. This chain connects TRBV12-3 or TRBV12-4 to TRBJ2-7; 7 nucleotides match TRBD2. J gave up 7 bases and V 6 bases, and 9 bases lay outside the gene matches. The CDR3 runs 13 residues. CDR3 DNA sequence: TGTGCCAGCAGCGGACTAGGCACCTCAGAGCAGTACTTC. This translates into CASSGLGTSEQYF.

The chain uses TRBV7-9 and TRBJ2-1; 7 nucleotides agree with TRBD1. J was trimmed by 3 bases and V by 5 bases; bases with no gene match: 10. Germline CDR1 SEHNR, CDR2 FQNEAQ (reference sequence). The CDR3 consists of 16 residues. CDR3 in amino acids: CASSRIRDSDYNEQFF. The CDR3 nucleotides read TGTGCCAGCAGCCGAATACGGGACAGTGACTACAATGAGCAGTTCTTC.

V and J are TRBV11-2 and TRBJ2-3; 9 bases are shared with TRBD1. The CDR3 has 16 residues. Per the germline V gene, CDR1 is SGHAT and CDR2 is FQNNGV. After removal of 5 bases from V and 14 bases from J, the junction contained 20 bases not matched to a gene. Written as DNA, the CDR3 is TGTGCCAGCAGCAAATTCGGGGGACAGGGAGGATACGACGCGTATTTT. Its translation is CASSKFGGQGGYDAYF.

The rearrangement joins TRBV7-9 to TRBJ2-1, with D possibly being TRBD1 (6 bases). The J call may be mistaken, given a closer DNA end match to TRBJ2-7. This CDR3 contains 15 residues. The V gene's germline CDR1 is SEHNR and CDR2 FQNEAQ (reference sequence). The CDR3 loop is CASSPYDRTYNEQYF. The CDR3 bases are TGTGCCAGCAGCCCCTACGACAGGACGTACAATGAGCAGTACTTC.